These T cell receptor beta chains were read from a single sample in a study of vaccination and CD4 T cells after COVID-19. These receptors' targets are unknown. Using its own MiXCR run on the PCR reads, TCRdb lists one record per CDR3 protein. The top ten clones hold about 12% of a sample with 12,000 or so distinct CDR3 sequences, around 58% of them seen once. What was sequenced was CD4+ T cells from blood, cultured in vitro. Receptor source: a human donor who had recovered from COVID-19. Both conserved end residues are part of each CDR3. D genes are given only for firm matches. Not every row has a clone size; where given, it reads once, few, many or a size class.

J gene,D gene,V gene,CDR3 length,clone size,CDR3 DNA,CDR3 protein
TRBJ1-2,-,TRBV6-5,13,few,TGTGCCAGCAGTTACACAGCTAACTATGGCTACACCTTC,CASSYTANYGYTF
TRBJ2-7,-,TRBV6-1,14,-,TGTGCCAGCAGTGAAACCTCTTTTTGGAGCGAGCAGTACTTC,CASSETSFWSEQYF
TRBJ1-6,-,TRBV10-2,14,-,TGCGCCAGCAGGCAGCCAGGGTACAATTCACCCCTCCACTTT,CASRQPGYNSPLHF
TRBJ1-5,-,TRBV20-1,15,-,TGCAGTGCTAGAGATTTTCGGGTGCCTGGTTCGCCCCAGCATTTT,CSARDFRVPGSPQHF
TRBJ1-5,-,TRBV7-9,12,-,TGTGCCAGCAGCCGAGCGGAGGGTGTATCGCATTTT,CASSRAEGVSHF
TRBJ2-7,TRBD1,TRBV6-1,15,-,TGTGCCAGCAGTGAAGCTGGGACAGGGGGCTACGAGCAGTACTTC,CASSEAGTGGYEQYF
TRBJ1-1,TRBD1,TRBV30,13,-,TGTGCCTGGAGAAGACAGGGGGACACTGAAGCTTTCTTT,CAWRRQGDTEAFF
TRBJ2-7,-,TRBV25-1,14,-,TGTGCCAGCACCCCCACTACGGCTAGCTACGAGCAGTACTTC,CASTPTTASYEQYF
TRBJ1-6,TRBD1,TRBV6-1,14,few,TGTGCCAGCAGTACCGGGACAGGGATTTCACCCCTCCACTTT,CASSTGTGISPLHF
TRBJ1-5,-,TRBV20-1,14,-,TGCAGTGCCAGCGGACAGACAGTCGATCAGCCCCAGCATTTT,CSASGQTVDQPQHF
TRBJ2-7,-,TRBV10-2,13,-,TGCGCCAGCAGTGGGTCAGGCCTCTACGAGCAGTACTTC,CASSGSGLYEQYF
TRBJ1-6,-,TRBV12-5,13,-,TGTGCTAGTGGTTTGGAGGCGGGTTCACCCCTCCACTTT,CASGLEAGSPLHF
TRBJ2-1,-,TRBV4-1,14,few,TGCGCCAGCAGCCAACCCGGAGGGGTAGGTGAGCAGTTCTTC,CASSQPGGVGEQFF
TRBJ1-2,-,TRBV6-1,11,-,TGTGCCAGCCATGATCGTGGCGGCTACACCTTC,CASHDRGGYTF
TRBJ1-3,-,TRBV20-1,16,few,TGCAGTGCTAGAGAACCTCAGGCCAACTCTGGAAACACCATATATTTT,CSAREPQANSGNTIYF
TRBJ1-2,-,TRBV30,13,-,TGTGCCTGGGGATTCGAGGGGGTTTCTGGCTACACCTTC,CAWGFEGVSGYTF
TRBJ1-5,-,TRBV5-6,18,few,TGTGCCAGCAGCTCCCACTCGCGATTTTATGATAGCAATCAGCCCCAGCATTTT,CASSSHSRFYDSNQPQHF
TRBJ1-6,-,TRBV10-3,14,few,TGTGCCATCCAAGAAGGACGGATTAATTCACCCCTCCACTTT,CAIQEGRINSPLHF
TRBJ1-6,-,TRBV7-9,12,few,TGTGCCAGCAGCTCGGACGTTGGGGCCCTCCACTTT,CASSSDVGALHF
TRBJ1-1,TRBD1,TRBV7-2,13,-,TGTGCCAGCAGCTTCGACAGGGTCTCTGAAGCTTTCTTT,CASSFDRVSEAFF
TRBJ1-5,TRBD1,TRBV6-5,16,-,TGTGCCAGCAGTTACTCGGGCGGTTCACAGGGGGGTCCCCAGCATTTT,CASSYSGGSQGGPQHF
TRBJ2-5,-,TRBV14,14,few,TGTGCCAGCAGCCAAGGGGCTAGGTCAGAGACCCAGTACTTC,CASSQGARSETQYF
TRBJ1-6,-,TRBV2,16,few,TGTGCCAGCAGTGAGGCTGGGGGGGGATGGCTTTCACCCCTCCACTTT,CASSEAGGGWLSPLHF
TRBJ2-7,TRBD1,TRBV20-1,13,few,TGCAGTGCTAGCACCGACAGGGACTACGAGCAGTACTTC,CSASTDRDYEQYF
TRBJ2-4,-,TRBV7-9,18,-,TGTGCCAGCAGCTTATTAGCGGACAGAGGACTAGCCAAAAACATTCAGTACTTC,CASSLLADRGLAKNIQYF
TRBJ2-5,-,TRBV6-5,14,few,TGTGCCAGCAGTTATTGGGACTCCCAAGAGACCCAGTACTTC,CASSYWDSQETQYF
TRBJ1-6,-,TRBV7-9,15,few,TGTGCCAGCAGCTTCGGGAGGGGTAATAATTCACCCCTCCACTTT,CASSFGRGNNSPLHF
TRBJ1-5,-,TRBV20-1,16,-,TGCAGTGCTAGTACCGGGACCGATTATAGCAATCAGCCCCAGCATTTT,CSASTGTDYSNQPQHF
TRBJ2-1,-,TRBV7-8,13,-,TGTGCCAGCAGCTATGCAGGTAGGAATGAGCAGTTCTTC,CASSYAGRNEQFF
TRBJ2-3,-,TRBV21-1,11,once,TGTGCCAGCTCACTCCGGGATACGCAGTATTTT,CASSLRDTQYF
TRBJ1-2,-,TRBV28,13,few,TGTGCCAGCAGCTTCAGGGGCGGCTATGGCTACACCTTC,CASSFRGGYGYTF
TRBJ1-1,-,TRBV10-3,11,-,TGTGCCACAGGGCTGAACACTGAAGCTTTCTTT,CATGLNTEAFF
TRBJ1-2,-,TRBV19,12,few,TGTGCCAGTAGTGACAGTTTAACCGGCTACACCTTC,CASSDSLTGYTF
TRBJ2-2,-,TRBV5-4,14,-,TGTGCCAGCAGCTTGGATCTGACCACCGGGGAGCTGTTTTTT,CASSLDLTTGELFF
TRBJ2-3,-,TRBV7-9,12,-,TGTGCCAGCAGCTCAGCGGCAGATACGCAGTATTTT,CASSSAADTQYF
TRBJ2-5,TRBD2,TRBV20-1,16,-,TGCAGTGCTAGAGATACCGGGGGGACCCGGGACGAGACCCAGTACTTC,CSARDTGGTRDETQYF
TRBJ2-7,-,TRBV20-1,15,medium-sized,TGCAGTGCTAGGCACACAGGGTACAACTCCTACGAGCAGTACTTC,CSARHTGYNSYEQYF
TRBJ1-5,-,TRBV25-1,15,-,TGTGCCAGCAGTGCCCGAGGAGGTAATAATCAGCCCCAGCATTTT,CASSARGGNNQPQHF
TRBJ1-5,TRBD1,TRBV7-9,18,-,TGTGCCAGCAGCACCGAAACGGGACAGGGCTTGAGCAATCAGCCCCAGCATTTT,CASSTETGQGLSNQPQHF
TRBJ2-3,-,TRBV20-1,15,-,TGCAGTGCCTACGGGAGCGGCCCTAGCACAGATACGCAGTATTTT,CSAYGSGPSTDTQYF
TRBJ1-2,-,TRBV4-2,15,few,TGTGCCAGCAGCCAAGTGGGCAGAGCTAACTATGGCTACACCTTC,CASSQVGRANYGYTF
TRBJ2-7,TRBD1,TRBV19,11,-,TGTGCCAGTGGGACAGGGAGCGAGCAGTACTTC,CASGTGSEQYF
TRBJ1-5,-,TRBV7-2,13,-,TGTGCCAGCAGCGCGACGCTGGGTCAGCCCCAGCATTTT,CASSATLGQPQHF
TRBJ1-6,-,TRBV27,15,once,TGTGCCAGCCACGGTCGGGGAATCTATAATTCACCCCTCCACTTT,CASHGRGIYNSPLHF
TRBJ1-4,-,TRBV6-1,15,-,TGTGCCAGCAGACCAAGACTCATAACCAATGAAAAACTGTTTTTT,CASRPRLITNEKLFF
TRBJ2-7,-,TRBV30,13,few,TGTGCCTGGACGCCACTTATAGACTACGAGCAGTACTTC,CAWTPLIDYEQYF
TRBJ2-1,TRBD2,TRBV9,16,-,TGTGCCAGCAGCGAGGGACTAGCGGGAGTTAGTAATGAGCAGTTCTTC,CASSEGLAGVSNEQFF
TRBJ2-5,-,TRBV2,13,few,TGTGCCAGCAGTATCGGGGGGCGCGGGACCCAGTACTTC,CASSIGGRGTQYF
TRBJ2-5,TRBD2,TRBV19,16,-,TGTGCCAGTAGCAGGACTAGCGGGAGAGGGGAGCGCACCCAGTACTTC,CASSRTSGRGERTQYF
TRBJ2-4,TRBD2,TRBV20-1,16,-,TGCAGTGCTAGAGATTCGGTGGGAGGGACCAAAAACATTCAGTACTTC,CSARDSVGGTKNIQYF
TRBJ2-7,TRBD1,TRBV20-1,12,-,TGCAGTGCTAGGACAGGGGGCTACGAGCAGTACTTC,CSARTGGYEQYF
TRBJ2-7,-,TRBV7-9,14,-,TGTGCCAGCAGCCCCCCGAATGAGGTTAACGAGCAGTACTTC,CASSPPNEVNEQYF
TRBJ2-3,TRBD2,TRBV6-4,13,medium-sized,TGTGCCAGCAGTGAGCGGGAGACAGATACGCAGTATTTT,CASSERETDTQYF
TRBJ2-1,TRBD2,TRBV14,15,-,TGTGCCAGCTCAACGGGGCGGGAGAGGTACAATGAGCAGTTCTTC,CASSTGRERYNEQFF
TRBJ2-4,TRBD1,TRBV7-2,15,-,TGTGCCAGCAGCCCCAGGGACAGGGGTCATAACATTCAGTACTTC,CASSPRDRGHNIQYF
TRBJ2-5,TRBD1,TRBV5-4,16,few,TGTGCCAGCAGCCGAGGTACGGACAGGGGCCAAGAGACCCAGTACTTC,CASSRGTDRGQETQYF